This TCR beta chain was captured in a study of immune cell composition in non-small cell lung cancer. For the study at large: Histologic subtype was mainly adenocarcinoma or squamous cell carcinoma.

Germline CDR1 and CDR2: MNHEY and SVGAGI. The CDR3 consists of 14 residues. After removal of 6 bases from V and 6 bases from J, the junction contained 7 bases not matched to a gene. Assay used: immunoSEQ multiplex PCR; TCRdb lists only in-frame clones, some missing. The table lists around 10,000 clones, around 77% of them singletons. Normal lung sampling was at least 3 cm from the tumour, as distant as possible. Template was genomic DNA from frozen, unsorted single-cell suspensions. The genes are TRBV6-5 and TRBJ2-2, with 7 bases aligning to TRBD1. The sample was non-adjacent lung tissue. The sequence came from a human donor with non-small cell lung cancer. The CDR3: CASRDREGAGELFF. CDR3 sequence (DNA): TGTGCCAGCAGAGACAGGGAAGGGGCCGGGGAGCTGTTTTTT.